Each of the 21 T cell receptor beta chains below was sequenced from the same sample in a study of blood T cell repertoires in COVID-19. Clones were sequenced by immunoSEQ multiplex PCR, and TCRdb holds only the in-frame ones, with some missing. The sample has under 300,000 clones; 86% are singletons. Sequencing was carried out using peripheral blood. Every receptor here comes from a woman in her 70s with COVID-19, enrolled during active disease.

The sample holds one count of this clone. This chain joins TRBV21-1 and TRBJ1-5; TRBD1, the D gene given by the table, was not confirmed from the DNA. TRBV21-1 is classified as a pseudogene. The CDR3 spans 16 residues. This CDR3 is CASTRDRDIKNQPQHF. Written as DNA, the CDR3 is TGTGCCAGCACCCGGGACCGGGACATAAAGAATCAGCCCCAGCATTTT.

The chain joins TRBV24-1 to TRBJ2-3; 9 bases agree with TRBD2. With 2 bases clipped from V and 0 bases from J, the junction kept 2 bases outside the gene matches. CDR1 is KGHDR, CDR2 SFDVKD, per germline. This CDR3 spans 16 amino acids. The CDR3 sequence is CATSDYLAGSTDTQYF. For the CDR3, the DNA is TGTGCCACCAGTGATTACCTAGCGGGGAGCACAGATACGCAGTATTTT.

CDR3 DNA: TGTGCCACCAGTGATTCTACCCCCCGTGCGACAGATACGCAGTATTTT. It codes for CATSDSTPRATDTQYF. This rearrangement joins TRBV24-1 to TRBJ2-3; no definite D call. In germline, CDR1 is KGHDR, CDR2 SFDVKD. There are 16 residues in the CDR3. The ends were cut back, 2 bases at V and 3 bases at J, with 14 bases in the middle.

The rearrangement links TRBV6-5 to TRBJ1-3; D might be TRBD1 (6 bases). CDR1 and CDR2 (germline): MNHEY, SVGAGI. The CDR3 length is 14 residues. Trimming pared 5 bases from V and 6 bases from J, leaving 14 bases between. In DNA, the CDR3 is TGTGCCAGCAGTACCACAGGGACCTCAAACACCATATATTTT. This codes for CASSTTGTSNTIYF.

This chain connects TRBV4-3 to TRBJ2-3; TRBD2 is a possible D gene (6 bases). Germline CDR1 and CDR2: LGHNA and YSLEER. This CDR3 is 18 amino acids long. The V end lost 1 base, the J end lost 4 bases, and 21 bases lay between the germline ends. CDR3 residues: CASSQGGGAEVPADTQYF. Here the CDR3 DNA reads TGCGCCAGCAGCCAAGGAGGCGGGGCGGAGGTTCCGGCAGATACGCAGTATTTT.

The chain has TRBV7-2 and TRBJ1-1, with a possible D match to TRBD1 (6 bases). CDR1 and CDR2 from the germline V gene are SGHTA and FQGNSA. The CDR3 extends over 14 amino acids. Trimming removed 3 bases from V and 10 bases from J, with 18 bases in between. For the CDR3, the DNA is TGTGCCAGCAGCTTCCGACAGGCGGGCGTAGGAGCTTTCTTT. Translating gives CASSFRQAGVGAFF.

The chain couples TRBV13 to TRBJ2-7, with unresolved D. V was trimmed by 5 bases and J by 1 base, leaving 12 bases between them. CDR1 and CDR2 from the germline V gene are PRHDT and FYEKMQ (reference sequence). The CDR3 loop spans 14 amino acids. The CDR3 is CASSPRRSSYEQYF. CDR3 in DNA: TGTGCCAGCAGCCCACGTCGTAGTTCCTACGAGCAGTACTTC.

This clone has only one observation. This chain joins TRBV19 and TRBJ2-3; tentatively, D is TRBD2 (7 bases). The CDR3 length is 15 residues. The V end was cut by 5 bases, the J end by 3 bases, with 15 bases between. The germline CDR1 and CDR2 sequences are LNHDA and SQIVND (reference sequence). The CDR3 sequence: CASSPEGGLTDTQYF. As DNA, the CDR3 is TGTGCCAGTAGTCCCGAGGGGGGACTAACAGATACGCAGTATTTT. The full variable domain, rest sourced from reference TRBV19 and TRBJ2-3, is DGGITQSPKYLFRKEGQNVTLSCEQNLNHDAMYWYRQDPGQGLRLIYYSQIVNDFQKGDIAEGYSVSREKKESFPLTVTSAQKNPTAFYLCASSPEGGLTDTQYFGPGTRLTVL.

In DNA, the CDR3 is TGTGCCACCCTGACAACGAACGGGGATCAGCCCCAGCATTTT. Translating it yields CATLTTNGDQPQHF. This chain connects TRBV21-1 to TRBJ1-5. TRBV21-1 is listed as a pseudogene. The CDR3 covers 14 residues.

CDR3 residues: CASSTRDREVYEQYF. The DNA of the CDR3 is TGTGCCAGCAGCACCCGGGACAGGGAGGTCTACGAGCAGTACTTC. V is TRBV21-1 and J is TRBJ2-7; the table's D call of TRBD1 was not tested on the DNA. TRBV21-1 is a pseudogene. This CDR3 comprises 15 residues.

V gene TRBV29-1 combines with J gene TRBJ1-1; the match to TRBD1 covers 7 bases. Unmatched junction bases numbered 7, after V lost 7 bases and J lost 2 bases. The germline V gene has CDR1 SQVTM and CDR2 ANQGSEA. The CDR3 runs to 13 residues. This CDR3 is CSAQQGINTEAFF. In DNA form, the CDR3 reads TGCAGCGCACAACAGGGGATCAACACTGAAGCTTTCTTT.

This rearrangement joins TRBV9 to TRBJ1-6; 7 bases map to TRBD1. Germline loops: CDR1 SGDLS, CDR2 YYNGEE. The CDR3 spans 16 residues. Germline trimming cut 4 bases from V and 7 bases from J; bases unmatched to any gene: 11. Here the CDR3 reads CASSLLSTGTNSPLHF. The DNA of the CDR3 is TGTGCCAGCAGCTTGCTATCGACAGGGACCAATTCACCCCTCCACTTT.

The chain recombines TRBV9 with TRBJ2-6; 9 positions agree with TRBD1. The trim removed 4 bases at V and 0 bases at J, leaving 8 bases unmatched. The CDR3 consists of 18 residues. In germline, CDR1 is SGDLS, CDR2 YYNGEE. CDR3 DNA: TGTGCCAGCAGCCCAGGGACAGGGTCTGGCTCTGGGGCCAACGTCCTGACTTTC. It specifies CASSPGTGSGSGANVLTF.

The genes are TRBV18 and TRBJ2-7; tentative D call: TRBD2 (6 bases). Trimming shortened V by 4 bases and J by 0 bases, and 16 bases separated the two germline ends. The CDR3 length is 16 residues. Germline V CDR1 and CDR2: KGHSH, LQKENI. This CDR3 is CASSREAAGRSYEQYF. Written as DNA, the CDR3 is TGTGCCAGCTCACGGGAGGCGGCAGGGCGCTCCTACGAGCAGTACTTC.

This clone turned up a few times. The chain employs TRBV25-1 and TRBJ1-1, with D possibly TRBD1 on 6 matching bases. V was pared by 7 bases and J by 1 base, with 7 bases between. Germline V gives CDR1 MGHDK, CDR2 SYGVNS. The CDR3 is made up of 12 amino acids. In DNA form, the CDR3 reads TGTGCCAGCAAACAGGGGAACACTGAAGCTTTCTTT. Its translation is CASKQGNTEAFF.

This clone was seen a handful of times. The V and J genes are TRBV30 and TRBJ1-6, with D maybe TRBD1 (6 bases). Germline V CDR1 and CDR2: GTSNPN, SVGIG (reference sequence). CDR3 length: 13 amino acids. V was trimmed by 3 bases and J by 6 bases, leaving 9 bases between them. CDR3 sequence: CAWRQGLNSPLHF. The CDR3 DNA sequence: TGTGCCTGGAGGCAGGGGCTTAATTCACCCCTCCACTTT.

This rearrangement joins TRBV7-2 to TRBJ2-7; D uncertain. The CDR3 sequence is 12 residues long. Per germline, CDR1 SGHTA and CDR2 FQGNSA. V dropped 3 bases and J dropped 0 bases, with 3 bases sitting between them. The CDR3 loop reads CASSFSSYEQYF. CDR3 in DNA: TGTGCCAGCAGCTTTAGCTCCTACGAGCAGTACTTC.

In this sample, this clone turned up a few times. This chain connects TRBV10-3 to TRBJ1-2, with 7 nucleotides matching TRBD1. CDR3 length: 16 amino acids. CDR1 is ENHRY, CDR2 SYGVKD, per germline. V shed 2 bases and J 0 bases; nucleotides not matched to a gene: 6. The CDR3 loop is CAISERGPQANYGYTF. The DNA for the CDR3 is TGTGCCATCAGTGAGAGGGGGCCTCAAGCTAACTATGGCTACACCTTC.

The gene calls are TRBV28 and TRBJ1-2; no reliable D call. The ends were cut back, 5 bases at V and 4 bases at J, with 23 bases in the middle. In germline, CDR1 is MDHEN, CDR2 SYDVKM. The CDR3 is 17 residues long. The CDR3 loop is CASSLYPRVPLGYGYTF. DNA of the CDR3: TGTGCCAGCAGTCTTTACCCCCGGGTCCCTTTGGGCTATGGCTACACCTTC.

CDR3 loop: CASSSGQGIGREQFF. The CDR3 DNA sequence: TGTGCCAGTAGTTCTGGACAGGGAATCGGCAGGGAGCAGTTCTTC. The chain carries TRBV19 and TRBJ2-1; 8 bases fit TRBD1. CDR1 and CDR2 (germline): LNHDA, SQIVND (reference sequence). V lost 5 bases, J lost 10 bases, and 13 bases stayed unmatched. The CDR3 sequence is 15 residues long.

This clone appeared once. The chain combines TRBV15 with TRBJ2-3; 8 nucleotides match TRBD1. The CDR3 runs 15 residues. V was pared by 6 bases and J by 4 bases, with 9 bases of the junction left unmatched. Germline CDR1 reads LNHNV; CDR2 reads YYDKDF (reference sequence). The CDR3 bases are TGTGCCACCAGTCCCGGGACAGGTTCCGCAGATACGCAGTATTTT. It encodes CATSPGTGSADTQYF.